Each of the 27 T cell receptor beta chains below was sequenced from the same sample in a study of CD8 T cells in Susac syndrome. RNA, at about 0.45 to 1 ug, was reverse transcribed with random hexamers. A single record per CDR3 protein comes from TCRdb applying MiXCR to the immunoSEQ multiplex PCR reads. The sample shows about 53,000 distinct CDR3 sequences, over 90% of them seen only once. The sample was CD8+ T cells from PBMCs. The receptors stem from a human donor with Susac syndrome.

V is TRBV7-3 and J is TRBJ2-5; 9 bases agree with TRBD2. Trimming cost V 0 bases and J 3 bases; bases outside gene matches: 8. The CDR3 is made up of 17 amino acids. Germline assignment: CDR1 SGHTA and CDR2 FQGTGA. Here the CDR3 DNA reads TGTGCCAGCAGCTTAACGCCTAGCGGGGCCGGGGAAGAGACCCAGTACTTC. This encodes CASSLTPSGAGEETQYF.

The chain has TRBV10-3 and TRBJ1-1; unclear D gene. The CDR3 loop spans 13 amino acids. V dropped 0 bases and J dropped 7 bases, with 9 bases sitting between them. From germline, CDR1 is ENHRY and CDR2 SYGVKD. In DNA form, the CDR3 reads TGTGCCATCAGTGAGTCGGTGAAAGGTGAAGCTTTCTTT. Translation: CAISESVKGEAFF.

The rearrangement uses TRBV30 and TRBJ1-2; no clear D. Trimming took 2 bases from V and 5 from J, leaving 12 bases between them. The CDR3 sequence is 13 residues long. Per the germline V gene, CDR1 is GTSNPN and CDR2 is SVGIG (reference sequence). CDR3 sequence (DNA): TGTGCCTGGAGTTTCGGCCAAACGTATGGCTACACCTTC. This codes for CAWSFGQTYGYTF. The full variable domain, its missing parts supplied by reference TRBV30 and TRBJ1-2, is SQTIHQWPATLVQPVGSPLSLECTVEGTSNPNLYWYRQAAGRGLQLLFYSVGIGQISSEVPQNLSASRPQDRQFILSSKKLLLSDSGFYLCAWSFGQTYGYTFGSGTRLTVV.

The CDR3: CASSPGETGWEQYF. Here the CDR3 DNA reads TGTGCCAGCAGCCCGGGGGAGACAGGGTGGGAGCAGTACTTC. The chain is built from TRBV4-2 and TRBJ2-7; a possible D gene is TRBD1 (7 bases). Per the germline V gene, CDR1 is LGHNA and CDR2 is YNFKEQ. V was shortened by 4 bases and J by 7 bases, with 17 bases between the two germline ends. The CDR3 totals 14 residues.

The chain has TRBV7-2 and TRBJ2-7; 10 bases match TRBD2. V dropped 6 bases and J dropped 4; count of bases not matched to a gene: 6. This CDR3 region has 14 residues. In germline, CDR1 is SGHTA, CDR2 FQGNSA. The CDR3 loop reads CASRSASGGYEQYF. For the CDR3, the DNA is TGTGCCAGCAGATCTGCTAGCGGGGGATACGAGCAGTACTTC.

The chain carries TRBV24-1 and TRBJ2-3; no definite D call. The CDR3 consists of 12 residues. Germline-derived CDR1 and CDR2 are KGHDR and SFDVKD. Trimming pared 2 bases from V and 3 bases from J, leaving 2 bases between. This CDR3 reads CATSDYTDTQYF. Written as DNA, the CDR3 is TGTGCCACCAGTGATTATACAGATACGCAGTATTTT.

The chain employs TRBV3-1 and TRBJ2-7; D gene unclear. V lost 1 base to trimming and J lost 5 bases, with 3 bases between them. This CDR3 spans 11 amino acids. Germline CDR1 and CDR2: LGHDT and YNNKEL (reference sequence). As DNA, the CDR3 is TGTGCCAGCAGCCAAGGTAACGAGCAGTACTTC. This gives the protein CASSQGNEQYF.

This clonotype came up a few times. CDR3 sequence: CASSWSYEQYF. CDR3 DNA: TGTGCCAGCAGTTGGTCCTACGAGCAGTACTTC. V gene TRBV6-2 or TRBV6-3 combines with J gene TRBJ2-7; D unclear. This CDR3 has 11 amino acids. Looked up from germline, CDR1 is MNHEY and CDR2 is SVGEGT. V lost 4 bases and J lost 1, with 2 bases in between.

CDR3 region: CASSYSRAYEQYF. DNA of the CDR3: TGTGCCAGCAGTTACTCACGGGCCTACGAGCAGTACTTC. The V and J genes are TRBV6-5 and TRBJ2-7; D gene uncertain. The CDR3 consists of 13 residues. V was shortened by 0 bases and J by 2 bases, with 5 bases between the two germline ends. The V gene's germline CDR1 is MNHEY and CDR2 SVGAGI.

The chain has TRBV13 and TRBJ2-7; 8 bases map to TRBD2. CDR1 and CDR2 (germline): PRHDT, FYEKMQ (reference sequence). The CDR3 extends over 14 amino acids. V lost 6 bases, J lost 4 bases, and 8 bases stayed unmatched. Written as DNA, the CDR3 is TGTGCCAGCAGATCCGGGGGGGACCTTTACGAGCAGTACTTC. It translates to CASRSGGDLYEQYF.

V gene TRBV30 combines with J gene TRBJ2-3; 13 bases line up with TRBD2. Per germline, CDR1 GTSNPN and CDR2 SVGIG (reference sequence). The CDR3 has 16 amino acids. J gave up 4 bases and V 3 bases, and 7 bases lay outside the gene matches. The CDR3 nucleotides are TGTGCCTGGAGGAGGCCACTAGCGGGGGGGGCAGATACGCAGTATTTT. Amino acid sequence: CAWRRPLAGGADTQYF.

The chain uses TRBV5-6 and TRBJ2-1; weak D call: TRBD2 (6 bases). The germline V gene encodes CDR1 SGHDT and CDR2 YYEEEE. This CDR3 is built from 11 residues. Trimming shortened V by 6 bases and J by 14 bases, and 15 bases separated the two germline ends. This CDR3 is CASTNGGIEFF. CDR3 sequence (DNA): TGTGCCAGCACCAACGGGGGAATTGAGTTCTTC.

This clonotype came up once. The J gene is TRBJ2-3, the V gene TRBV7-9; 8 bases map to TRBD1. Germline V gene lookup returns CDR1 SEHNR and CDR2 FQNEAQ (reference sequence). This CDR3 is built from 12 residues. The J segment lost 9 bases and the V segment lost 5 bases, leaving 4 bases of the junction unmatched. DNA of the CDR3: TGTGCCAGCAGCGTAGGGGACAGGACGCAGTATTTT. Protein sequence: CASSVGDRTQYF.

CDR3: CASSQDLGELFF. Here the CDR3 DNA reads TGCGCCAGCAGCCAAGACCTAGGGGAGCTGTTTTTT. The chain has TRBV4-1 and TRBJ2-2; D is unresolved. This CDR3 region has 12 residues. The germline CDR1 and CDR2 sequences are MGHRA and YSYEKL. V was trimmed by 0 bases and J by 8 bases, leaving 4 bases between them.

The rearrangement uses TRBV20-1 and TRBJ2-2; 11 bases fit TRBD2. The CDR3 consists of 17 residues. Germline trimming cut 3 bases from V and 3 bases from J; bases unmatched to any gene: 9. The V gene's germline CDR1 is DFQATT and CDR2 SNEGSKA (reference sequence). CDR3 sequence: CSASLTSGVPYTGELFF. CDR3 sequence (DNA): TGCAGTGCTAGCCTGACTAGCGGGGTTCCCTACACCGGGGAGCTGTTTTTT.

The genes are TRBV12-3 or TRBV12-4 and TRBJ2-7; D is uncertain. This CDR3 has 12 residues. V shed 6 bases and J shed 1 base, with 7 bases lying between them. The CDR3 nucleotides read TGTGCCAGCAGGTACTTATCCTACGAGCAGTACTTC. This encodes CASRYLSYEQYF.

This chain links TRBV3-1 with TRBJ2-7; no clear D gene. CDR3 length equals 14 residues. V lost 1 base and J lost 2, with 9 bases in between. The V gene's germline CDR1 is LGHDT and CDR2 YNNKEL (reference sequence). CDR3 coding DNA: TGTGCCAGCAGCCAAGTCGGTGGCGCCTACGAGCAGTACTTC. It codes for CASSQVGGAYEQYF.

V usage is TRBV11-3 and J usage is TRBJ1-1; no clear D gene. The V gene lost 4 bases and the J gene lost 7 bases, with 13 bases spanning the gap. The CDR3 loop spans 13 amino acids. Germline V gene data show CDR1 as SGHNT and CDR2 as YENEEA. The CDR3 DNA reads as TGTGCCAGCAGCTCCGGTTTCGGAGGTGAAGCTTTCTTT. The encoded protein is CASSSGFGGEAFF. Drawing the rest from reference TRBV11-3 and TRBJ1-1, the complete variable domain is EAGVVQSPRYKIIEKKQPVAFWCNPISGHNTLYWYLQNLGQGPELLIRYENEEAVDDSQLPKDRFSAERLKGVDSTLKIQPAELGDSAVYLCASSSGFGGEAFFGQGTRLTVV.

The V gene is TRBV12-3 or TRBV12-4, the J gene TRBJ2-7; possibly TRBD1 for D (5 bases). This CDR3 comprises 15 residues. The ends were cut back, 7 bases at V and 1 base at J, with 17 bases in the middle. In DNA, the CDR3 is TGTGCCAGCAAGGAAGGGGAAGGCTGGTCCTACGAGCAGTACTTC. It encodes CASKEGEGWSYEQYF.

The chain has TRBV5-1 and TRBJ1-3; D gene uncertain. Trimming left V 0 bases short and J 4 bases short, with 5 bases between. The CDR3 is 13 residues long. Germline loops: CDR1 SGHRS, CDR2 YFSETQ. DNA for the CDR3: TGCGCCAGCAGCTTGGACCCAGGAAACACCATATATTTT. Its protein product is CASSLDPGNTIYF.

The rearrangement joins TRBV7-9 to TRBJ2-5; TRBD2 is a possible D gene (6 bases). The germline V gene has CDR1 SEHNR and CDR2 FQNEAQ (reference sequence). V dropped 7 bases and J dropped 13 bases, with 25 bases sitting between them. There are 14 residues in the CDR3. The CDR3 loop reads CASTFRTGTGELYF. In DNA form, the CDR3 reads TGTGCCAGCACCTTCCGAACCGGGACTGGAGAATTGTACTTC. Variable domain in full (rest from reference TRBV7-9 and TRBJ2-5): DTGVSQNPRHKITKRGQNVTFRCDPISEHNRLYWYRQTLGQGPEFLTYFQNEAQLEKSRLLSDRFSAERPKGSFSTLEIQRTEQGDSAMYLCASTFRTGTGELYFGPGTRLLVL.

V usage is TRBV20-1 and J usage is TRBJ2-7, with D possibly being TRBD2 (5 bases). The CDR3 sequence is 17 residues long. Deletions cut 3 bases from V and 0 bases from J, with 21 bases between. Germline lookup yields CDR1 DFQATT and CDR2 SNEGSKA (reference sequence). The CDR3 region has the DNA TGCAGTGCTAGCTTATCGGTATCCGGACTTAGCTCCTACGAGCAGTACTTC. Its protein is CSASLSVSGLSSYEQYF.

The J gene is TRBJ2-7, the V gene TRBV4-1; D remains ambiguous. The CDR3 runs to 14 residues. Germline CDR1 reads MGHRA; CDR2 reads YSYEKL. Trimming took off 3 bases at V and 4 bases at J, with 13 bases between the two ends. In nucleotides, the CDR3 is TGCGCCAGCAGCCACCCCCAGCTAACTTACGAGCAGTACTTC. It encodes CASSHPQLTYEQYF.

V is TRBV18 and J is TRBJ2-7; D is uncertain. This CDR3 has 13 residues. Germline V gene lookup returns CDR1 KGHSH and CDR2 LQKENI. V shed 2 bases and J shed 6 bases, with 11 bases lying between them. CDR3 residues: CASSPGVGSEQYF. CDR3 nucleotides: TGTGCCAGCTCACCAGGCGTAGGCTCCGAGCAGTACTTC.

This clonotype has just one count. The chain carries TRBV6-5 and TRBJ2-7; 8 bases fit TRBD1. Germline assignment: CDR1 MNHEY and CDR2 SVGAGI. Germline trimming cut 6 bases from V and 5 bases from J; bases unmatched to any gene: 9. The CDR3 is 14 residues long. The DNA of the CDR3 is TGTGCCAGCAGGGATGGACAGGGTAGACACGAGCAGTACTTC. As protein: CASRDGQGRHEQYF.

The chain employs TRBV6-5 and TRBJ1-6; D remains ambiguous. V was clipped by 6 bases and J by 6 bases, with 6 bases between them. The CDR3 has 12 amino acids. Germline lookup yields CDR1 MNHEY and CDR2 SVGAGI. The CDR3 is CASSKTNSPLHF. The CDR3 DNA sequence: TGTGCCAGCAGCAAAACTAATTCACCCCTCCACTTT.

The gene calls are TRBV20-1 and TRBJ2-7, with 8 bases lining up with TRBD1. V lost 5 bases to trimming and J lost 9 bases; unmatched junction nucleotides: 12. The germline V gene encodes CDR1 DFQATT and CDR2 SNEGSKA (reference sequence). The CDR3 spans 13 residues. CDR3 nucleotides: TGCAGTGCTTTGACAGGGGAGGTAAAGGGGCAGTACTTC. This codes for CSALTGEVKGQYF.